Reported below is one T cell receptor beta chain. The clone's antigen remains unknown. One base away there is no much larger clone; base qualities are not given. The data originate from a study of post-analysis software for immune sequencing data (dated by TCRdb to the mid-2010s). Regarding the study in general: Relapsing-remitting, secondary progressive and progressive-relapsing multiple sclerosis were recorded as disease courses, and subtype annotation was lacking for some patients. The multiple sclerosis patient repertoires were compared with some twelve previously published healthy control repertoires from donors aged 6 to 25 years. A subset of samples was prepared in parallel using single-end sample barcoding, then pooled and co-amplified after Illumina adapter ligation. Beyond this particular receptor, the publication reports: Normalized Chao1 diversity was significantly lower in multiple sclerosis patients than controls, suggesting substantial peripheral T-cell clonal expansion. The control group was slightly older than the multiple sclerosis patient group. About 5 TRBV segments, including TRBV5-6, TRBV5-1 and TRBV20-1, were significantly more frequent in patients than controls. Strong co-clustering of samples prepared in the same batch was shown by direct clustering with F measure, prompting a batch-effect correction.

Receptors were amplified or captured by PCR. For sequencing, an Illumina HiSeq 2500 was employed. To reduce PCR and sequencing biases, unique molecular identifiers were incorporated into the TCR beta cDNA libraries. Per 1 to 10 million input T cells, approximately 500,000 cDNA molecules were obtained, such that each molecule approximated one T cell. The patient libraries were prepared and sequenced with the same protocol used for the earlier healthy control dataset. Within a given batch, samples were prepared together, multiplexed and sequenced on the same HiSeq lane. For the original study's pipeline: MIGEC was used to process the raw barcoded reads, and molecular identifier groups with only a single read were discarded before consensus assembly and CDR3 extraction. Clonotype tables were post-analysed with VDJtools, and diversity was normalized by down-sampling all datasets to the smallest sample size. Repertoire overlap clustering matched CDR3 amino acid but not nucleotide sequences to correct batch-related cross-sample contamination. TCRdb trimmed public reads at Q25 via fastp, called clones via MiXCR and kept in-frame beta chains. Records with the same CDR3 protein are collapsed into one entry carrying the most frequent genes and DNA. The V and J calls follow TCRdb's processing rather than the paper's. Across this sample there are fewer than 850,000 distinct CDR3 sequences, with roughly 50% seen only once. The biggest ten clones account for over 4.5% of the sample.

Including the terminal cysteine and phenylalanine, the CDR3 comprises 13 residues. Only the CDR3 region is kept as DNA, spanning 39 bases read in frame from base 1. Trimming removed 4 bases from V and 7 bases from J, leaving 13 bases between the germline ends. To demonstrate the VDJtools post-analysis software, TCR beta repertoires were profiled from the peripheral blood of 10 to 15 young patients with multiple sclerosis. The multiple sclerosis patients were children and adolescents ranging in age from about 6 to 16 years. The rearranged segments are TRBV12-3 or TRBV12-4 and TRBJ1-2; the D gene cannot be named for sure. This sequence was found in a girl between 5 and 17 years old with multiple sclerosis. The sequenced material came from blood. This receptor carries the CDR3 CASSWPNRSGYTF. The DNA reads TGTGCCAGCAGTTGGCCCAATCGAAGTGGCTACACCTTC.